The rows below give T cell receptor beta chains drawn from one sample of a study of T cells in Graves' hyperthyroidism and ophthalmopathy. TCRdb re-analysed the multiplex PCR reads in MiXCR, keeping a single row per CDR3 protein. The sample has 250,000 to 400,000 distinct CDR3 sequences, roughly 13% seen once. The sequenced material came from blood. The receptors stem from a woman between 40 and 55 years old with Graves' ophthalmopathy. CDR3s include the opening cysteine and the closing phenylalanine or tryptophan. Each record gives: D gene, clone size, J gene, V gene, CDR3 DNA, CDR3 protein. The D gene is left open where the match is weak. Not all rows give a size; the values are once, few, many and, for expanded clones, a class.

d_call: NA
clone_size: many
j_call: TRBJ2-1
v_call: TRBV7-2
cdr3_nt: TGTGCCAGCAGCTTAGACTGGCTGAGGAATGAGCAGTTCTTC
cdr3_aa: CASSLDWLRNEQFF

d_call: TRBD1
clone_size: many
j_call: TRBJ1-2
v_call: TRBV2
cdr3_nt: TGTGCCAGCAGCACCGGGACAGGCTTCGGTGGCTACACCTTC
cdr3_aa: CASSTGTGFGGYTF

d_call: NA
clone_size: few
j_call: TRBJ2-3
v_call: TRBV28
cdr3_nt: TGTGCCAGCAGCCACATAGAGAGGGGGTATACGCAGTATTTT
cdr3_aa: CASSHIERGYTQYF

d_call: NA
clone_size: many
j_call: TRBJ1-1
v_call: TRBV6-1
cdr3_nt: TGTGCCAGCGCCTGGGGAGGTACTGAAGCTTTCTTT
cdr3_aa: CASAWGGTEAFF

d_call: NA
clone_size: many
j_call: TRBJ2-1
v_call: TRBV2
cdr3_nt: TGTGCCAGCACCACCGGGAACGTGCAGTTCTTC
cdr3_aa: CASTTGNVQFF

d_call: NA
clone_size: many
j_call: TRBJ2-1
v_call: TRBV6-1
cdr3_nt: TGTGCCAGCCGAGCAAGACAGTTCTCTCCTAGGGACAATGAGCAGTTCTTC
cdr3_aa: CASRARQFSPRDNEQFF

d_call: NA
clone_size: many
j_call: TRBJ2-1
v_call: TRBV10-3
cdr3_nt: TGTGCCACCCTAACCTATAACAATGAGCAGTTCTTC
cdr3_aa: CATLTYNNEQFF

d_call: NA
clone_size: many
j_call: TRBJ1-1
v_call: TRBV3-1
cdr3_nt: TGTGCCAGCAGCCAAGCCGGGACTAGGAACACTGAAGCTTTCTTT
cdr3_aa: CASSQAGTRNTEAFF

d_call: NA
clone_size: many
j_call: TRBJ2-7
v_call: TRBV2
cdr3_nt: TGTGCCAGCAGGACGGGAGTTAGTCGGGGGACTGGGGAGCAGTACTTC
cdr3_aa: CASRTGVSRGTGEQYF

d_call: TRBD2
clone_size: many
j_call: TRBJ2-3
v_call: TRBV12-3/TRBV12-4
cdr3_nt: TGTGCCAGCAACGGACTAGCGGGAGGGCCTAGTTACATAGGTACGCAGTATTTT
cdr3_aa: CASNGLAGGPSYIGTQYF

d_call: NA
clone_size: many
j_call: TRBJ2-3
v_call: TRBV2
cdr3_nt: TGTGCCAGCAGTGATGGGAGGATAAGCACAGATACGCAGTATTTT
cdr3_aa: CASSDGRISTDTQYF

d_call: NA
clone_size: few
j_call: TRBJ1-4
v_call: TRBV19
cdr3_nt: TGTGCCAGTAGTACCTGGGGGAATCCAACTAATGAAAAACTGTTTTTT
cdr3_aa: CASSTWGNPTNEKLFF

d_call: NA
clone_size: many
j_call: TRBJ2-2
v_call: TRBV24-1
cdr3_nt: TGTGCCACCAGTGATTTCGACACCGGGGAGCTGTTTTTT
cdr3_aa: CATSDFDTGELFF

d_call: NA
clone_size: NA
j_call: TRBJ1-2
v_call: TRBV6-1
cdr3_nt: TGTGCCAGCAGTGAAAAGGAGGGCCAGGGGTACGGCTACACCTTC
cdr3_aa: CASSEKEGQGYGYTF

d_call: NA
clone_size: NA
j_call: TRBJ2-2
v_call: TRBV27
cdr3_nt: TGTGCCAGCAGACGAGGGGTTGGCGGGGAGCTGTTTTTT
cdr3_aa: CASRRGVGGELFF

d_call: NA
clone_size: few
j_call: TRBJ2-2
v_call: TRBV5-6
cdr3_nt: TGTGCCAGCAGCTCTATGATCTTGACAGGGAACACCGGGGAGCTGTTTTTT
cdr3_aa: CASSSMILTGNTGELFF

d_call: TRBD2
clone_size: NA
j_call: TRBJ2-2
v_call: TRBV27
cdr3_nt: TGTGCCAGCAGTTTTAGAGGAGCGGGAAGGGAGCTGTTTTTT
cdr3_aa: CASSFRGAGRELFF

d_call: NA
clone_size: NA
j_call: TRBJ2-2
v_call: TRBV20-1
cdr3_nt: TGCAGTGCTGGTAGCGGGAACACCGGGGAGCTGTTTTTT
cdr3_aa: CSAGSGNTGELFF

d_call: TRBD1
clone_size: once
j_call: TRBJ1-1
v_call: TRBV4-1
cdr3_nt: TGCGCCAGCAGGGACACCCGGACAGGGGGTAGGTGGAACACTGAAGCTTTCTTT
cdr3_aa: CASRDTRTGGRWNTEAFF

d_call: TRBD1
clone_size: few
j_call: TRBJ2-5
v_call: TRBV9
cdr3_nt: TGTGCCAGCAGCGTAGGGACAGGGGGCCTAGAGACCCAGTACTTC
cdr3_aa: CASSVGTGGLETQYF

d_call: TRBD2
clone_size: few
j_call: TRBJ2-1
v_call: TRBV24-1
cdr3_nt: TGTGCCACCAGTGAGTCTCTCGGCGGGAGGGGGAATGAGCAGTTCTTC
cdr3_aa: CATSESLGGRGNEQFF

d_call: NA
clone_size: many
j_call: TRBJ1-2
v_call: TRBV6-1
cdr3_nt: TGTGCCAGCAGTTCTATAAGGGGCTACACCTTC
cdr3_aa: CASSSIRGYTF

d_call: TRBD2
clone_size: many
j_call: TRBJ2-7
v_call: TRBV20-1
cdr3_nt: TGCAGTGCCACCGGTGGGGGGGTCTACGAGCAGTACTTC
cdr3_aa: CSATGGGVYEQYF

d_call: NA
clone_size: NA
j_call: TRBJ2-1
v_call: TRBV12-3/TRBV12-4
cdr3_nt: TGTGCCAGCAGTTGGGAGAATGAGCAGTTCTTC
cdr3_aa: CASSWENEQFF

d_call: TRBD2
clone_size: NA
j_call: TRBJ2-7
v_call: TRBV27
cdr3_nt: TGTGCCAGCAGGGAACTAGCGGGAACACTCGAGCAGTACTTC
cdr3_aa: CASRELAGTLEQYF